The rows below give T cell receptor beta chains drawn from one sample of a study of response to subunit inactivated influenza vaccine. MiXCR, run by TCRdb on the RT-PCR reads, gives a single entry per CDR3 protein. The sample includes about half a million distinct CDR3 sequences, 25% of them seen just once. Specimen: CD4+ T cells sorted from PBMCs, collected 4 to 6 days after vaccination. These receptors all stem from a man aged 50 to 59 who received an inactivated influenza vaccine. Both conserved end residues are part of each CDR3. Each record gives: V gene, CDR3 length, D gene, clone size, J gene, CDR3 DNA, CDR3 protein. A D gene is named only where the DNA matches it firmly. The size field is filled for only some rows; it gives once, few, many or a size class.

TRBV5-1,13,NA,few,TRBJ2-1,TGCGCCAGCAGCCGCACGGGACTCCCTGAGCAGTTCTTC,CASSRTGLPEQFF
TRBV6-2/TRBV6-3,12,TRBD2,NA,TRBJ2-1,TGTGCCAGCAGTGCTAGCGGGAGGACGCAGTTCTTC,CASSASGRTQFF
TRBV7-2,14,NA,NA,TRBJ2-5,TGTGCCAGCAGCAGAGACCAATACCAAGAGACCCAGTACTTC,CASSRDQYQETQYF
TRBV20-1,14,TRBD1,few,TRBJ1-2,TGCAGTGCTAGAGAAGACAGGGGGCGTGGGGGCTACACCTTC,CSAREDRGRGGYTF
TRBV21-1,16,NA,NA,TRBJ2-7,TGTGCCAGCAGCAATATGTGGCGGAGGGCCTTCCTTGGGCAGTACTTC,CASSNMWRRAFLGQYF
TRBV28,13,TRBD2,NA,TRBJ2-1,TGTGCCAGCGGGACTAGCGGGAGTAATGAGCAGTTCTTC,CASGTSGSNEQFF
TRBV15,14,NA,NA,TRBJ1-2,TGTGCCACCAGCAGAGATCAGGCAGGGAGGGGCTACACCTTC,CATSRDQAGRGYTF
TRBV12-3/TRBV12-4,12,NA,NA,TRBJ2-2,TGTGCCAGCAGTTTTCTACAGGGGGAGCTGTTTTTT,CASSFLQGELFF
TRBV7-9,15,TRBD1,NA,TRBJ2-7,TGTGCCAGCAGCCATTTAGGGACAGGCGGCTACGAGCAGTACTTC,CASSHLGTGGYEQYF
TRBV29-1,12,NA,many,TRBJ2-4,TGCAGCGTTGAAGATCTGAGTGGCATTCAGTACTTC,CSVEDLSGIQYF
TRBV4-1,19,NA,few,TRBJ1-5,TGCGCCAGCAGCCAAGATATTTTGGCAGGGACTTATAGCAATCAGCCCCAGCATTTT,CASSQDILAGTYSNQPQHF
TRBV4-2,15,NA,few,TRBJ1-1,TGTGCCAGCAGCCACAGAGGGGGGCTGAACACTGAAGCTTTCTTT,CASSHRGGLNTEAFF
TRBV7-8,13,NA,few,TRBJ2-7,TGTGCCAGCAGCTTAGTAAGGTTGTACGAGCAGTACTTC,CASSLVRLYEQYF
TRBV5-1,14,NA,NA,TRBJ2-7,TGCGCCAGCAGCTTGGAGGCTAGATCAACTAAGCAGTACTTC,CASSLEARSTKQYF
TRBV5-1,15,TRBD2,many,TRBJ2-5,TGCGCCAGCAGCTCGGGACGCGGGGGACAAGAGACCCAGTACTTC,CASSSGRGGQETQYF
TRBV6-5,14,TRBD2,NA,TRBJ2-4,TGTGCCAGCTGTTGGGGGGGTTCGAGAAACATTCAGTACTTC,CASCWGGSRNIQYF
TRBV11-2,15,NA,NA,TRBJ2-5,TGTGCCAGCAGCTTAGTGGGCTGGGTGGGAGAGACCCAGTACTTC,CASSLVGWVGETQYF
TRBV6-2/TRBV6-3,13,NA,NA,TRBJ2-5,TGTGCCAGCGGGTGGGGACGGCAAGAGACCCAGTACTTC,CASGWGRQETQYF
TRBV27,15,TRBD1,NA,TRBJ1-5,TGTGCCAGCGCACCGGGACAGGGCCGCAATCAGCCCCAGCATTTT,CASAPGQGRNQPQHF
TRBV7-8,19,TRBD2,NA,TRBJ2-7,TGTGCCAGCAGCTTAGGAAGCGGGACTAGCGGGAGTTACGCCTACGAGCAGTACTTC,CASSLGSGTSGSYAYEQYF
TRBV5-1,16,TRBD1,NA,TRBJ2-3,TGCGCCAGCAGCCCTGGTTACAGGGGAAGCACAGATACGCAGTATTTT,CASSPGYRGSTDTQYF
TRBV6-2/TRBV6-3,13,TRBD1,many,TRBJ1-4,TGTGCCAGCAGCAGGGGGCTTTGGGAAAAACTGTTTTTT,CASSRGLWEKLFF
TRBV11-2,14,NA,NA,TRBJ2-1,TGTGCCAGCAGCTTAGATTGGCAGTACAATGAGCAGTTCTTC,CASSLDWQYNEQFF
TRBV7-9,13,NA,few,TRBJ1-2,TGTGCCAGCAGCCTCCTGGAGGATAATGGCTACACCTTC,CASSLLEDNGYTF